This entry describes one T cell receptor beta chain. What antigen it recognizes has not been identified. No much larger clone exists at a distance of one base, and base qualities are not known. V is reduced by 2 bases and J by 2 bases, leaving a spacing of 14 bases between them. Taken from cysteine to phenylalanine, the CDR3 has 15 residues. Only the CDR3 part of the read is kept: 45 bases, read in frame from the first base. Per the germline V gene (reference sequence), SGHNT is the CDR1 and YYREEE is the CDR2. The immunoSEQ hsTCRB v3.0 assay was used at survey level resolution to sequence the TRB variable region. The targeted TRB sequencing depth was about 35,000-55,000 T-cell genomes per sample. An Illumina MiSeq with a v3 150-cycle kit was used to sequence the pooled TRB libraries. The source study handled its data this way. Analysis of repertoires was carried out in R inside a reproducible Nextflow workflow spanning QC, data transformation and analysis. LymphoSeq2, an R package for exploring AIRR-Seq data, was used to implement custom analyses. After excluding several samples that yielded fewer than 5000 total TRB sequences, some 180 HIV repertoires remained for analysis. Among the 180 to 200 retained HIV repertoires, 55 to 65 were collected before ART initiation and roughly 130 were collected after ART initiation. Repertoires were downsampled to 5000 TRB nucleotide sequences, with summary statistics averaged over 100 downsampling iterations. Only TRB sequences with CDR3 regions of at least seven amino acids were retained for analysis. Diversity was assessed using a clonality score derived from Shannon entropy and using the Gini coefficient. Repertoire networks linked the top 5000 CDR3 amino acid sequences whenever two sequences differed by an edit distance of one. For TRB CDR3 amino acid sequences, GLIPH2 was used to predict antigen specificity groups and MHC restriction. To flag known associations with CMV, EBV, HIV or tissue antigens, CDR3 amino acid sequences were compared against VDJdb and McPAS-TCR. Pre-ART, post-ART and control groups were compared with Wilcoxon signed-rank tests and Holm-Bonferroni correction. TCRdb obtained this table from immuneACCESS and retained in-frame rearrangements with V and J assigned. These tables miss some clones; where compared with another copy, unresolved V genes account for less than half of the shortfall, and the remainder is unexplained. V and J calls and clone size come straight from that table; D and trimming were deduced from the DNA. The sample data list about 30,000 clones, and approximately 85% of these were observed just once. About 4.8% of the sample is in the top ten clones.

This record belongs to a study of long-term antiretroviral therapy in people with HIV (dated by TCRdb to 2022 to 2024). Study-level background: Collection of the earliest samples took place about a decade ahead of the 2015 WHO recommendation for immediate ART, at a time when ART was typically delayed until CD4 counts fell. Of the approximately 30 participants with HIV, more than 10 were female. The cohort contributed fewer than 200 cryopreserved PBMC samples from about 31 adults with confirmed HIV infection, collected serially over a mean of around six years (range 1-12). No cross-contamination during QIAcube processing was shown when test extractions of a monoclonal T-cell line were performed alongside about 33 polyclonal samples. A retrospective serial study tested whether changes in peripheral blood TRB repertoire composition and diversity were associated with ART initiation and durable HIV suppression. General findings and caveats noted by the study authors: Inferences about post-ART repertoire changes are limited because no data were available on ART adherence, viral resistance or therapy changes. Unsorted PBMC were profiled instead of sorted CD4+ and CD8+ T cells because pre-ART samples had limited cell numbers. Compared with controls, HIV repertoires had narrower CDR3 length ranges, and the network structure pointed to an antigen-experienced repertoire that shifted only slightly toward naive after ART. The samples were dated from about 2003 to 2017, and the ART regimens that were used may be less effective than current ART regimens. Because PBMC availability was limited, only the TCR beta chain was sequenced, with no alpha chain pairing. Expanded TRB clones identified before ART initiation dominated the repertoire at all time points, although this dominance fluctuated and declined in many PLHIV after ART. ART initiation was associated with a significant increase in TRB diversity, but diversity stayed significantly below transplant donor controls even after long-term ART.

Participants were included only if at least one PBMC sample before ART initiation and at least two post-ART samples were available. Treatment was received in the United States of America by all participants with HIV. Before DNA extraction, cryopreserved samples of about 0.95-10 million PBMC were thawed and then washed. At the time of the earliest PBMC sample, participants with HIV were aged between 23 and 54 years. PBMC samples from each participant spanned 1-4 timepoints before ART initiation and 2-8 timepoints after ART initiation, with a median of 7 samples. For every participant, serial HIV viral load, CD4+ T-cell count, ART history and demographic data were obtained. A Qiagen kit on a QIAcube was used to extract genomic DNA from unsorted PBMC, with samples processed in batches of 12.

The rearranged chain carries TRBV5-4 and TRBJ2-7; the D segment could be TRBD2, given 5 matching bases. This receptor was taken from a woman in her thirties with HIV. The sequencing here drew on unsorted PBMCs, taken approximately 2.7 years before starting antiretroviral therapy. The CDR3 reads CASSLEGDGPYEQYF. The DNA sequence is TGTGCCAGCAGCTTAGAGGGTGACGGGCCCTACGAGCAGTACTTC.